These 10 T cell receptor beta chains originate from one sample sequenced in a study of cytomegalovirus exposure and HLA in healthy donors. 60 Vbeta and 13 Jbeta primers were used in PCR. Clones were read by immunoSEQ multiplex PCR, and TCRdb kept only the in-frame ones, dropping some. This table holds approximately 79,000 clones, around 79% found once. Sequenced input: PBMCs. The source of these receptors is a male donor in good health and CMV-seropositive.

This clone has only one observation. The V call is TRBV30, the J call TRBJ2-7, with D perhaps matching TRBD1 (5 bases). Germline CDR1 is GTSNPN and CDR2 is SVGIG (reference sequence). The V gene lost 7 bases and the J gene lost 7 bases, with 20 bases spanning the gap. The CDR3 has 13 residues. The CDR3 region is CAFRRAGPGEQYF. CDR3 nucleotide sequence: TGTGCCTTTCGCCGAGCAGGGCCTGGGGAGCAGTACTTC.

The chain is built from TRBV25-1 and TRBJ1-3; a weak D match, TRBD1 (5 bases). The ends were cut back, 2 bases at V and 2 bases at J, with 7 bases in the middle. CDR1 is MGHDK, CDR2 SYGVNS, per germline. The CDR3 runs 14 residues. The CDR3 DNA sequence: TGTGCCAGCAGTGAACAGGGTACTGGAAACACCATATATTTT. Protein: CASSEQGTGNTIYF. The whole variable domain, remainder taken from reference TRBV25-1 and TRBJ1-3, is EADIYQTPRYLVIGTGKKITLECSQTMGHDKMYWYQQDPGMELHLIHYSYGVNSTEKGDLSSESTVSRIRTEHFPLTLESARPSHTSQYLCASSEQGTGNTIYFGEGSWLTVV.

This clone was detected only a few times. The CDR3 nucleotides are TGTGCCAGCAGTCCGGGACAGGGCCGCACAGATACGCAGTATTTT. This encodes CASSPGQGRTDTQYF. The chain is built from TRBV27 and TRBJ2-3; the match to TRBD1 covers 9 bases. In germline, CDR1 is MNHEY, CDR2 SMNVEV (reference sequence). The junction had 4 bases not matched to a gene; V was cut back by 5 bases and J by 1 base. The CDR3 covers 15 residues.

The V and J genes are TRBV6-5 and TRBJ1-1; perhaps TRBD1 as D (5 bases). There are 14 residues in the CDR3. V lost 2 bases, J lost 0 bases, and 7 bases lay in between. The germline V gene encodes CDR1 MNHEY and CDR2 SVGAGI. CDR3 coding DNA: TGTGCCAGCAGTTACGGGGCGATGAACACTGAAGCTTTCTTT. Protein sequence: CASSYGAMNTEAFF.

J is TRBJ2-7 and V is TRBV5-6; weak D call: TRBD1 (5 bases). Germline lookup yields CDR1 SGHDT and CDR2 YYEEEE. The CDR3 loop spans 13 amino acids. Trimming took off 0 bases at V and 2 bases at J, with 6 bases between the two ends. This chain's CDR3 is CASSLGRAYEQYF. In DNA, the CDR3 is TGTGCCAGCAGCTTGGGCAGGGCCTACGAGCAGTACTTC.

The sample holds one count of this clone. The chain has TRBV2 and TRBJ1-2, with a tentative D call TRBD1 (6 bases). The CDR3 totals 13 residues. The V end was cut by 8 bases, the J end by 2 bases, with 12 bases between. Germline V gene lookup returns CDR1 SNHLY and CDR2 FYNNEI. Here the CDR3 reads CASDLQGNYGYTF. The CDR3 bases are TGTGCCAGCGACCTACAGGGAAACTATGGCTACACCTTC.

This clone was seen a single time. The chain carries TRBV19 and TRBJ1-1; D is possibly TRBD1 (6 bases). CDR1 LNHDA and CDR2 SQIVND come from the germline V gene (reference sequence). This CDR3 is built from 14 residues. The V end was cut by 6 bases, the J end by 8 bases, with 19 bases between. CDR3 in DNA: TGTGCCAGTAGCCGCAAATACAGGGAAACAGAAGCTTTCTTT. This sequence encodes CASSRKYRETEAFF.

There are a few counts of this clone. This chain uses TRBV7-9 with TRBJ2-7; TRBD1 agrees at 7 bases. The CDR3 runs to 15 residues. CDR1 is SEHNR, CDR2 FQNEAQ, per germline (reference sequence). V was clipped by 4 bases and J by 2 bases; unmatched bases: 8. CDR3 region: CASSSDRVRPYEQYF. The CDR3 DNA follows: TGTGCCAGCAGCTCTGACAGGGTTCGTCCCTACGAGCAGTACTTC.

The rearrangement uses TRBV5-1 and TRBJ1-2, with 7 bases that match TRBD1. CDR1 and CDR2 from the germline V gene are SGHRS and YFSETQ. The CDR3 extends over 13 amino acids. V trimming: 0 bases; J trimming: 7 bases; junction bases outside the gene matches: 3. The CDR3 spells CASSLEGQRGYTF. CDR3 bases: TGCGCCAGCAGCTTGGAGGGACAGCGTGGCTACACCTTC. Using reference TRBV5-1 and TRBJ1-2 for the parts outside the CDR3, the full variable domain is KAGVTQTPRYLIKTRGQQVTLSCSPISGHRSVSWYQQTPGQGLQFLFEYFSETQRNKGNFPGRFSGRQFSNSRSEMNVSTLELGDSALYLCASSLEGQRGYTFGSGTRLTVV.

The chain links TRBV5-4 to TRBJ2-2, with D maybe TRBD1 (6 bases). V was trimmed by 0 bases and J by 2 bases, leaving 8 bases between them. Germline CDR1 and CDR2: SGHNT and YYREEE (reference sequence). The CDR3 is made up of 15 amino acids. CDR3 nucleotides: TGTGCCAGCAGCTTGGTCAGGGGAAACACCGGGGAGCTGTTTTTT. This encodes CASSLVRGNTGELFF.